These T cell receptor beta chains were read from a single sample in a study of cytomegalovirus exposure and HLA in healthy donors. Sequencing was performed with immunoSEQ multiplex PCR; in TCRdb, only in-frame clones are kept and a portion is missing. The listing contains 130,000 to 150,000 clones. The sample taken for sequencing was PBMCs. These receptors came from a man aged 40-49 years in good health and CMV-seronegative. The CDR3 runs from the conserved cysteine through the conserved F or W. The order of the fields is V gene, D gene, J gene, CDR3 DNA, CDR3 protein. The D gene is left open where the match is weak.

TRBV9	NA	TRBJ2-2	TGTGCCAGCAGTTATAGTAAGGGGGGGATAAGCCGCGGGGAGCTGTTTTTT	CASSYSKGGISRGELFF
TRBV5-4	NA	TRBJ1-4	TGTGCCAGCAGCGGGGCAGGGGATAATGAAAAACTGTTTTTT	CASSGAGDNEKLFF
TRBV2	NA	TRBJ2-7	TGTGCCAGCAGTCCGCTACCCTACGAGCAGTACTTC	CASSPLPYEQYF
TRBV7-2	TRBD1	TRBJ2-3	TGTGCCAGCAGCCCGGTGGGACAGGGAGTTTTTGATACGCAGTATTTT	CASSPVGQGVFDTQYF
TRBV5-4	TRBD1	TRBJ1-5	TGTGCCAGCCCTCTACAGGGGGCGCTTGGGTGGAATCAGCCCCAGCATTTT	CASPLQGALGWNQPQHF
TRBV9	TRBD1	TRBJ1-6	TGTGCCAGCAGGGCGACAGGGGACTATAATTCACCCCTCCACTTT	CASRATGDYNSPLHF
TRBV28	NA	TRBJ1-5	TGTGCCAGCAGTTTAAGGCGTGAACAGGGTTACAATCAGCCCCAGCATTTT	CASSLRREQGYNQPQHF
TRBV20-1	NA	TRBJ1-1	TGCAGTGCTAGACGTGTAGCTGAAGCTTTCTTT	CSARRVAEAFF
TRBV10-3	NA	TRBJ1-2	TGTGCCGTCAAGCAGACGGAGAACTATGGCTACACCTTC	CAVKQTENYGYTF
TRBV18	NA	TRBJ2-7	TGTGCCAGCTCACCGGGCGGGTGGAGTTTCTCTTACGAGCAGTACTTC	CASSPGGWSFSYEQYF
TRBV10-3	TRBD1	TRBJ2-2	TGTGCCATCAGTGAGTATTCGACAGGGGGCCTTACGAACACCGGGGAGCTGTTTTTT	CAISEYSTGGLTNTGELFF
TRBV10-3	NA	TRBJ1-3	TGTGCCGTCAGCGGGGGAAACACCATATATTTT	CAVSGGNTIYF
TRBV10-3	NA	TRBJ1-1	TGTGCCATCAGTGAGGGGTTAACACTAAACACTGAAGCTTTCTTT	CAISEGLTLNTEAFF
TRBV10-3	NA	TRBJ1-2	TGTGCCATCAGTGAGACGGTAAACTATGGCTACACCTTC	CAISETVNYGYTF
TRBV7-2	NA	TRBJ2-7	TGTGCCAGCAGCTTAGATTCGTGGGCACGGATTTACGAGCAGTACTTC	CASSLDSWARIYEQYF
TRBV14	NA	TRBJ2-5	TGTGCCAGCAGCCAACGCAGTACAGTAGAGACCCAGTACTTC	CASSQRSTVETQYF
TRBV7-3	NA	TRBJ2-1	TGTGCCAGCAGCTTACAGAAAAGCTCCTACAATGAGCAGTTCTTC	CASSLQKSSYNEQFF
TRBV7-2	TRBD1	TRBJ1-5	TGTGCCAGCAGCGCCGGACAGGCGGGCAATCAGCCCCAGCATTTT	CASSAGQAGNQPQHF
TRBV7-3	TRBD1	TRBJ2-7	TGTGCCAGCAGCGTTGACAGGGGTTACGAGCAGTACTTC	CASSVDRGYEQYF
TRBV7-2	NA	TRBJ2-7	TGTGCCAGCAGCAAGGACAGTTCCTACGAGCAGTACTTC	CASSKDSSYEQYF
TRBV18	NA	TRBJ1-2	TGTGCCAGCTCACCGGACAAGAACTATGGCTACACCTTC	CASSPDKNYGYTF
TRBV6-5	TRBD2	TRBJ2-1	TGTGCCAGCAGTACCTCCGGGACTAGACCGTTCTTC	CASSTSGTRPFF
TRBV28	NA	TRBJ2-7	TGTGCCAGCAGTCAGCCCTTAGGAGGCGAGCAGTACTTC	CASSQPLGGEQYF
TRBV5-6	NA	TRBJ2-1	TGTGCCAGCAGCTCCAGGGGTGTTTACAATGAGCAGTTCTTC	CASSSRGVYNEQFF
TRBV7-8	NA	TRBJ1-1	TGTGCCAGCAGCTTAGTCCAGCGGACCCTACCGAACACTGAAGCTTTCTTT	CASSLVQRTLPNTEAFF
TRBV19	NA	TRBJ2-3	TGTGCCAGTAGTATTCGGGGGGCAACAGATACGCAGTATTTT	CASSIRGATDTQYF
TRBV4-3	NA	TRBJ2-7	TGCGCCAGCAGCCAAGTACAGTATGGTAGGGAGCAGTACTTC	CASSQVQYGREQYF
TRBV6-1	NA	TRBJ1-5	TGTGCCAGCAGTGTTATTAGCAATCAGCCCCAGCATTTT	CASSVISNQPQHF
TRBV7-2	TRBD2	TRBJ2-5	TGTGCCAGCAGCTTAGATAGCGGGGGAGGGCAGGAGACCCAGTACTTC	CASSLDSGGGQETQYF
TRBV7-9	TRBD1	TRBJ1-5	TGTGCCAGCAACGGCGACAGGGTACAGCATTTT	CASNGDRVQHF
TRBV9	NA	TRBJ1-3	TGTGCCAGCAGCGTGGACCCCTGGAGGGTCTCTGGAAACACCATATATTTT	CASSVDPWRVSGNTIYF
TRBV7-9	TRBD1	TRBJ2-7	TGTGCCAGCAGCTTAGCACAGGGGGCTATCTACGAGCAGTACTTC	CASSLAQGAIYEQYF
TRBV19	TRBD1	TRBJ2-7	TGTGCCAGTAGTACGCAACAGGGGGCAGGTGAGCAGTACTTC	CASSTQQGAGEQYF
TRBV10-3	NA	TRBJ2-3	TGTGCCATCAGGAACTTTGTCGGGACAGATACGCAGTATTTT	CAIRNFVGTDTQYF
TRBV4-2	TRBD2	TRBJ2-7	TGTGCCAGCAGTCCAGATCTAGCGGGCTCCTACGAGCAGTACTTC	CASSPDLAGSYEQYF
TRBV19	NA	TRBJ1-4	TGTGCCAGTAGTCCCGGGGGGGTCCGGGGAGAAAAACTGTTTTTT	CASSPGGVRGEKLFF
TRBV18	NA	TRBJ2-3	TGTGCCAGCTCACCTATTTCCACAGATACGCAGTATTTT	CASSPISTDTQYF
TRBV15	NA	TRBJ1-6	TGTGCCACCAGCAGAGATCGCAGGGGTAATTCACCCCTCCACTTT	CATSRDRRGNSPLHF
TRBV4-3	NA	TRBJ2-7	TGCGCCAGCAGCCAAAACCTCCAGGGGAAAAGCTCCTACGAGCAGTACTTC	CASSQNLQGKSSYEQYF
TRBV6-6	TRBD1	TRBJ2-7	TGTGCCAGCAGTTACTCGCCTGGACAGGGATGGTACGAGCAGTACTTC	CASSYSPGQGWYEQYF
TRBV27	NA	TRBJ1-6	TGTGCCAGCAGTTTGGCCCCGGGGGCGGGGGGACTCGCACCCCTCCACTTT	CASSLAPGAGGLAPLHF
TRBV6-5	NA	TRBJ1-1	TGTGCCAGCAGCCCTACAGGGTGGACTGAAGCTTTCTTT	CASSPTGWTEAFF
TRBV5-4	NA	TRBJ1-3	TGTGCCAGCAGCCCAGGCGGGGGTCTTCTCTCTGGAAACACCATATATTTT	CASSPGGGLLSGNTIYF
TRBV19	TRBD1	TRBJ1-2	TGTGCCAGTAGTATATACCCCGGGACAGGGCGCTATGGCTACACCTTC	CASSIYPGTGRYGYTF
TRBV4-2	NA	TRBJ2-7	TGTGCCAGCAGCATGTCAGGGCAGGGTACCTACGAGCAGTACTTC	CASSMSGQGTYEQYF
TRBV11-3	NA	TRBJ2-3	TGTGCCAGCAGATTGGAGTCCTTCTCTAGCACAGATACGCAGTATTTT	CASRLESFSSTDTQYF